This T cell receptor (beta chain) appears in the sequencing data of a study of shared clonotypes between healthy human individuals. Overall study findings and caveats: Rarefaction curves obtained for sorted subsets showed sequencing incomplete despite large depth. Compared with memory subsets, naive subsets generally had larger estimated richness.

TCRdb keeps only in-frame clones here, not all; method: immunoSEQ multiplex PCR. The sample records about 2,100,000 clones, about 93% being singletons. V dropped 2 bases and J dropped 9; count of bases not matched to a gene: 10. Germline loops: CDR1 SGHTA, CDR2 FQGNSA. This CDR3 is built from 16 residues. Naivety among CD8 cells was defined by CD45RO negativity and positive CCR7 selection, thereby excluding terminally differentiated effector memory CD45RA+ cells. Adult donors, all healthy and HIV-negative, had no recent acute infections or vaccinations. As concerns this clone: Its antigen is as yet unknown.

This chain links TRBV7-2 with TRBJ2-1; 10 bases fit TRBD2. Sequencing was performed on naive CD8+ T cells from PBMCs. The source is a man aged 18 to 30 in good health. Some clones in this sample may be carry-over from other donors' samples. CDR3 amino acids: CASSLLRAGGGSEQFF. CDR3 sequence (DNA): TGTGCCAGCAGCTTACTTCGAGCGGGAGGGGGAAGTGAGCAGTTCTTC.